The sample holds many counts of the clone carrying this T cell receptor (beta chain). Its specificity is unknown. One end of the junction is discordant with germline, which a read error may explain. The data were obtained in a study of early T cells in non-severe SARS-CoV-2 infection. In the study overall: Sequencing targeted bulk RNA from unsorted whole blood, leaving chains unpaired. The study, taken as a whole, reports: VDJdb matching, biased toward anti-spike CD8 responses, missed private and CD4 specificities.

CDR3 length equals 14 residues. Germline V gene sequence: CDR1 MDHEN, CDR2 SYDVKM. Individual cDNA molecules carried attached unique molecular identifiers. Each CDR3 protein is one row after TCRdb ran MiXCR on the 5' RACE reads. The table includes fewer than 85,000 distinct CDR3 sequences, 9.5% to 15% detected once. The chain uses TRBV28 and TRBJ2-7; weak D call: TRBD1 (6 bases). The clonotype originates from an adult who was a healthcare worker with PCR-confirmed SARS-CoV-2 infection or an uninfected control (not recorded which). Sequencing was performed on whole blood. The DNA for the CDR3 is TGTGCCAGCAAAGGACAGTGGATCTCCGACGAGCAGTACTTC. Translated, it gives CASKGQWISDEQYF.